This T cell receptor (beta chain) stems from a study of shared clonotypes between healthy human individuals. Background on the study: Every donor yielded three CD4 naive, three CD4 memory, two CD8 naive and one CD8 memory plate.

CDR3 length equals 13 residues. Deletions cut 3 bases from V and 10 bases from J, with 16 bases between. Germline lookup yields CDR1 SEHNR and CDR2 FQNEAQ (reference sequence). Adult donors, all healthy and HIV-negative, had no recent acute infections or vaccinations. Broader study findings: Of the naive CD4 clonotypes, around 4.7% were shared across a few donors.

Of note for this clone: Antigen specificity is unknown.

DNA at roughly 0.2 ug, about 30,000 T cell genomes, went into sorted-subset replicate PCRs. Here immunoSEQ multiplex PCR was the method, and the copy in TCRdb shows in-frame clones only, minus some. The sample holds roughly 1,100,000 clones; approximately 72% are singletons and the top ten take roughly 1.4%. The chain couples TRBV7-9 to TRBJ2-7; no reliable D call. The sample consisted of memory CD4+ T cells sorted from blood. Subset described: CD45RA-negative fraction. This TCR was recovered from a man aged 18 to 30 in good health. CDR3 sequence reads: CASSLGTATSQYF. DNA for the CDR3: TGTGCCAGCAGCTTGGGAACAGCCACAAGTCAGTACTTC. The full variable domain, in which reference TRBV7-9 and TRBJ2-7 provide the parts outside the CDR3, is DTGVSQNPRHKITKRGQNVTFRCDPISEHNRLYWYRQTLGQGPEFLTYFQNEAQLEKSRLLSDRFSAERPKGSFSTLEIQRTEQGDSAMYLCASSLGTATSQYFGPGTRLTVT.